Below, 17 T cell receptor beta chains from the same sample are listed, as sequenced in a study of tumor-infiltrating lymphocytes in primary liver carcinoma. The input was 500 ng total RNA; TCR beta cDNA was made from it with a constant-region primer. Three-round nested multiplex PCR performed with slightly modified ARM-PCR produced the TCR beta libraries. The first two PCR rounds, nine to ten cycles each, used TRBV1-TRBV30 forward primers and a C-beta reverse primer. TCRdb fed the multiplex PCR reads into MiXCR, producing one record per CDR3 protein. The sample yields approximately 330,000 distinct CDR3 sequences, around 60% seen once. The study extracted blood RNA from unsorted whole blood and also extracted germline DNA. Sequencing was done on a sample of peripheral blood. The source of these receptors is a man aged 35-49 years with primary liver carcinoma and hepatitis B virus infection.

Remarks on this clonotype: A much larger clone differs by one base, so this may be a read error. The chain carries TRBV4-1 and TRBJ2-3; D unresolved. With 6 bases removed from V and 6 bases from J, the gap between germline ends came to 13 bases. The CDR3 is 13 residues long. Germline CDR1 is MGHRA and CDR2 is YSYEKL. The CDR3 reads CASRELTSDTQYF. CDR3 DNA: TGCGCCAGCAGGGAACTAACTTCCGATACGCAGTATTTT.

Comments on this clonotype: Mismatch with germline at one junction end may stem from a read error. The V call is TRBV28, the J call TRBJ1-1; D is possibly TRBD1 (5 bases). Germline V gene sequence: CDR1 MDHEN, CDR2 SYDVKM. This CDR3 spans 12 amino acids. This CDR3 reads CAGSQGSSGAFF. CDR3 nucleotides: TGTGCCGGCAGTCAGGGTTCGTCTGGAGCTTTCTTT.

This clonotype was picked up one time. This may come from a read error, since a much larger clone is one base off. The chain has TRBV6-5 and TRBJ1-2, with D unclear. In germline, CDR1 is MNHEY, CDR2 SVGAGI. This CDR3 spans 13 amino acids. CDR3 sequence (DNA): TGTTCCAGCAGTTACTCGGCAGTCCGGGACTACACCTTC. Translating gives CSSSYSAVRDYTF.

A word on this clonotype: A much larger clone differs from this one at a single base, so this may be a read error. The rearrangement joins TRBV4-1 to TRBJ2-7; D might be TRBD2 (6 bases). Germline V gives CDR1 MGHRA, CDR2 YSYEKL. The CDR3 has 14 residues. Between the trimmed V and J ends, which lost 3 bases and 3 bases, there was a span of 12 bases. This CDR3 reads CASSQGEDFYEQYF. The CDR3, as DNA: TGCGCCAGCAGCCAGGGGGAGGATTTCTACGAGCAGTACTTC.

This clonotype appeared many times. V is TRBV6-5 and J is TRBJ1-2, with no clear D. The V and J ends lost 0 bases and 4 bases respectively, with 6 bases between them. This CDR3 has 13 residues. Germline values: CDR1 MNHEY, CDR2 SVGAGI. CDR3 nucleotides: TGTGCCAGCAGTTACTCGATAGTCTATGGCTACACCTTC. It yields the protein CASSYSIVYGYTF.

This clonotype was counted between two and nine times. The chain combines TRBV11-2 with TRBJ2-7; no firm D call. Trimming removed 1 base at V and 3 bases at J, with 16 bases between. This CDR3 is 16 amino acids long. The V gene's germline CDR1 is SGHAT and CDR2 FQNNGV. Here the CDR3 reads CASSLAGAAKNYEQYF. The CDR3 nucleotides are TGTGCCAGCAGCTTAGCTGGAGCAGCCAAAAACTACGAGCAGTACTTC.

This clonotype appeared a single time. The rearrangement joins TRBV6-6 to TRBJ2-3; maybe TRBD2 (6 bases). With 8 bases removed from V and 1 base from J, the gap between germline ends came to 19 bases. The CDR3 spans 16 residues. Germline loops: CDR1 MNHNY, CDR2 SVGAGI (reference sequence). CDR3 nucleotide sequence: TGTGCCAGCGGTGAACCCGGGAGTACCGGCACAGATACGCAGTATTTT. Amino acids: CASGEPGSTGTDTQYF.

This clonotype was recorded only once. The limits of the CDR3 on the DNA are not certain, so only TCRdb's listed CDR3 is given. The genes are TRBV11-2 and TRBJ1-2; TRBD1 reflects the table's D call only, with no check against the DNA. Germline V gene sequence: CDR1 SGHAT, CDR2 FQNNGV. The CDR3 totals 16 residues, both ends included. Here the CDR3 reads CACSLDGTGAYYGCTF.

Turning to this clonotype: A read error may account for a junction end that differs from germline. This chain uses TRBV11-3 with TRBJ2-7; unclear D gene. Germline V gives CDR1 SGHNT, CDR2 YENEEA. The length of the CDR3 is 13 residues. CDR3 in amino acids: CASTLDNPGEQYF. The CDR3 nucleotides are TGCGCCAGCACCTTAGATAACCCAGGCGAGCAGTACTTC.

As to this clonotype: A much larger clone sits a single nucleotide away, making a read error possible. The rearrangement uses TRBV5-6 and TRBJ1-1; tentatively, D is TRBD1 (5 bases). The CDR3 is 14 residues long. The V gene's germline CDR1 is SGHDT and CDR2 YYEEEE. V lost 3 bases and J 5 bases, leaving 14 bases between the germline ends. DNA for the CDR3: TGTGCCAGCAGCTGGCATGGGGGGGTTACTGAAGCTTTCTTT. Its translation: CASSWHGGVTEAFF. The whole variable domain, remainder taken from reference TRBV5-6 and TRBJ1-1, is DAGVTQSPTHLIKTRGQQVTLRCSPKSGHDTVSWYQQALGQGPQFIFQYYEEEERQRGNFPDRFSGHQFPNYSSELNVNALLLGDSALYLCASSWHGGVTEAFFGQGTRLTVV.

In its sample, this clonotype was seen many times. The V call is TRBV28, the J call TRBJ1-1; D gene ambiguous. Trimming removed 3 bases from V and 1 base from J, with 9 bases in between. CDR1 and CDR2 from the germline V gene are MDHEN and SYDVKM. The CDR3 runs to 14 residues. CDR3 sequence: CASSFGRSNTEAFF. Here the CDR3 DNA reads TGTGCCAGCAGTTTTGGCAGGTCGAACACTGAAGCTTTCTTT.

The chain is built from TRBV11-3 and TRBJ2-3; D might be TRBD1 (6 bases). Trimming shortened V by 5 bases and J by 15 bases, and 21 bases separated the two germline ends. CDR1 SGHNT and CDR2 YENEEA come from the germline V gene. CDR3 length: 13 residues. The CDR3 protein is CASSETGLDVQYF. CDR3 nucleotide sequence: TGTGCCAGCAGCGAAACAGGGTTGGATGTGCAATATTTT.

To note about this clonotype: The CDR3 does not end in the conserved phenylalanine or tryptophan, so this is likely a read error. The rearrangement uses TRBV11-2 and TRBJ1-2, with 8 bases identical to TRBD1. In germline, CDR1 is SGHAT, CDR2 FQNNGV. The CDR3 loop spans 14 amino acids. In DNA form, the CDR3 reads TGTGCCAGCAGCCCTGGACAGGGAGATTATGTCTACACCTTA. Amino acid sequence: CASSPGQGDYVYTL.

Remarks on this clonotype: This could be a read error, since a much larger clone is one nucleotide away. CDR3 residues: CDSSAQGPQNEQFF. DNA of the CDR3: TGTGACAGCAGTGCCCAGGGTCCCCAAAATGAGCAGTTCTTC. The chain uses TRBV6-1 and TRBJ2-1, with D possibly being TRBD1 (5 bases). The CDR3 totals 14 residues. Germline V gene sequence: CDR1 MNHNS, CDR2 SASEGT.

In the case of this clonotype: Just one base apart from a much larger clone, this may be a read error. V and J are TRBV5-5 and TRBJ1-2; D is uncertain. The CDR3 sequence is 13 residues long. Germline V gene data show CDR1 as SGHKS and CDR2 as YYEKEE (reference sequence). CDR3 amino acids: CANSRHGNYGYTF. CDR3 DNA sequence: TGTGCCAACAGCCGCCACGGGAACTATGGCTACACCTTC. The variable domain in full, with the rest retrieved from reference TRBV5-5 and TRBJ1-2, is DAGVTQSPTHLIKTRGQQVTLRCSPISGHKSVSWYQQVLGQGPQFIFQYYEKEERGRGNFPDRFSARQFPNYSSELNVNALLLGDSALYLCANSRHGNYGYTFGSGTRLTVV.

The chain uses TRBV7-9 and TRBJ2-7; 8 bases are a match to TRBD2. This CDR3 comprises 15 residues. With V trimmed by 5 bases and J by 2 bases, 8 bases remained unmatched. Looked up from germline, CDR1 is SEHNR and CDR2 is FQNEAQ (reference sequence). The CDR3 spells CASSPPSGFPYEQYF. The CDR3 bases are TGTGCCAGCAGCCCACCTAGCGGGTTTCCCTACGAGCAGTACTTC.

J is TRBJ1-4 and V is TRBV10-3; TRBD1 aligns across 8 bases. This CDR3 region has 13 residues. V gave up 8 bases and J gave up 7 bases; unmatched junction bases: 6. CDR1 is ENHRY and CDR2 is SYGVKD in the germline V gene. This chain's CDR3 is CAIADREGEKLFF. The CDR3 bases are TGTGCCATCGCGGACAGGGAGGGTGAAAAACTGTTTTTT.